The entry below describes one T cell receptor (beta chain). As yet, its antigen is unknown. Data came from immunoSEQ multiplex PCR; TCRdb stores just in-frame clones and leaves some out. Of around 70,000 clones in the sample, about nine tenths were seen once. The data were taken from a study of T cell responses to AZD1222 COVID-19 vaccine. Study findings and constraints: Recipients of AZD1222 seropositive at baseline numbered only 5 or 6. Females made up more of the donors, who were largely white British, and clonal diversity may have come out too low.

The CDR3 length is 16 residues. This chain links TRBV21-1 with TRBJ2-1; TRBD2 was called by the table and not checked on the DNA. TRBV21-1 is a listed pseudogene. The source material was peripheral blood, sampled on day 0 of AZD1222 vaccination. The origin of this receptor is an adult in good health. CDR3 region: CASSKIGTSSNNEQFF. In nucleotides, the CDR3 is TGTGCCAGCAGCAAAATTGGGACTAGCAGTAACAATGAGCAGTTCTTC.